This T cell receptor (beta chain) derives from a study of blood T cells in healthy people across ages. This clonotype was seen a handful of times. A second PCR of 7 to 11 cycles used a sample-barcoded 5' primer and a J-beta primer mix. Every single cDNA molecule received a tag from a template-switch adaptor with 12 random nucleotides. TCRdb itself ran the 5' RACE reads through MiXCR, one entry per CDR3 protein. The sample includes 450,000 to 700,000 distinct CDR3 sequences, roughly a quarter of them seen just once. The germline gives CDR1 SGHRS, CDR2 YFSETQ. The CDR3 loop spans 13 amino acids. The V end was cut by 0 bases, the J end by 7 bases, with 7 bases between.

Sequencing was done on a sample of blood. The chain recombines TRBV5-1 with TRBJ2-2; D gene uncertain. The receptor comes from a woman aged 70-85 years in good health. CDR3 loop: CASSLDWGGELFF. The CDR3 bases are TGCGCCAGCAGCTTGGACTGGGGCGGGGAGCTGTTTTTT.